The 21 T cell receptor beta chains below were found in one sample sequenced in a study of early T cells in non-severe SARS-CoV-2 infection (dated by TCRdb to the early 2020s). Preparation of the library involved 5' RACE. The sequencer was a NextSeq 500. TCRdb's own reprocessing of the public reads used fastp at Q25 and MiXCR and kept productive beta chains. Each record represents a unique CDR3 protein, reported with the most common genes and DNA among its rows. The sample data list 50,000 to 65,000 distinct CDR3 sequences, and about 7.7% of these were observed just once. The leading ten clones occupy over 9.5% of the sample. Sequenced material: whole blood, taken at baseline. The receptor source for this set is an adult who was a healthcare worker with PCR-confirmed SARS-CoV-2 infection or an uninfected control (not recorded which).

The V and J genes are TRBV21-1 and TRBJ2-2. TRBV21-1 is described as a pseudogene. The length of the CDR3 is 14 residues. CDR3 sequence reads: CASSKARDTGELFF. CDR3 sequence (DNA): TGTGCCAGCAGCAAAGCTCGAGACACCGGGGAGCTGTTTTTT.

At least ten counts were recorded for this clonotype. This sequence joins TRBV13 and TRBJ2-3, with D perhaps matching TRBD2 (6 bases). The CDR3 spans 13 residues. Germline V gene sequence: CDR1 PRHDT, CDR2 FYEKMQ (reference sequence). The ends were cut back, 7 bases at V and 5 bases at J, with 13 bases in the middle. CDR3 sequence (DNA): TGTGCCAGCAACGTGGGAGGCCAAGATACGCAGTATTTT. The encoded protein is CASNVGGQDTQYF.

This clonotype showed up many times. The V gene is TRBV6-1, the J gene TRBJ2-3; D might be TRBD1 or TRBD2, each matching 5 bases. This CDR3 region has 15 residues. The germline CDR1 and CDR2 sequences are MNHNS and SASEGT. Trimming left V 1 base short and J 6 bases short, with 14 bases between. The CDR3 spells CASSEEGRGVDTQYF. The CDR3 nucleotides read TGTGCCAGCAGTGAAGAGGGACGAGGGGTCGATACGCAGTATTTT.

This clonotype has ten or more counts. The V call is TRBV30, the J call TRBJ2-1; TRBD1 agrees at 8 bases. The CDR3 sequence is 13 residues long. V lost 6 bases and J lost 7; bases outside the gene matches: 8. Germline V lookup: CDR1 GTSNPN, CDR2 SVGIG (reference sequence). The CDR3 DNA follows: TGTGCCTGTGGACAGGGAGCCTCAAATGAGCAGTTCTTC. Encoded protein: CACGQGASNEQFF.

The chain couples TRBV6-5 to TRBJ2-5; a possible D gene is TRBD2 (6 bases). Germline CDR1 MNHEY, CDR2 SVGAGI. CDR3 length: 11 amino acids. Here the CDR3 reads CATGDAETQYF. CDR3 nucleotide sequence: TGTGCGACGGGAGACGCTGAGACCCAGTACTTC.

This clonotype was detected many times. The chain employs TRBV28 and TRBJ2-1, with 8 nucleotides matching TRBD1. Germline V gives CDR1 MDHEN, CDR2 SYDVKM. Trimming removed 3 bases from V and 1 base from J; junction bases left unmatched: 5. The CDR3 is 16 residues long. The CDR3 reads CASSFMTGVSYNEQFF. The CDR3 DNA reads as TGTGCCAGCAGTTTTATGACAGGGGTTTCCTACAATGAGCAGTTCTTC.

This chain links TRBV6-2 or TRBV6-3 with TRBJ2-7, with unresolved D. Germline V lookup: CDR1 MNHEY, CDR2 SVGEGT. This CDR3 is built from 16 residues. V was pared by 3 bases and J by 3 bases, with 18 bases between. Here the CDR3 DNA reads TGTGCCAGCAGTTATGAGACTCTATCCTCCCACTACGAGCAGTACTTC. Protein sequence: CASSYETLSSHYEQYF.

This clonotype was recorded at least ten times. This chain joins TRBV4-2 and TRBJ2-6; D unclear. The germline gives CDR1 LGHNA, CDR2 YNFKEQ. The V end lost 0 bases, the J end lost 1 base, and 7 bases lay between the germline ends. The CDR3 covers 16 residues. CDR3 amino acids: CASSQDLGSGANVLTF. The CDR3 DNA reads TGTGCCAGCAGCCAAGATCTGGGGTCTGGGGCCAACGTCCTGACTTTC.

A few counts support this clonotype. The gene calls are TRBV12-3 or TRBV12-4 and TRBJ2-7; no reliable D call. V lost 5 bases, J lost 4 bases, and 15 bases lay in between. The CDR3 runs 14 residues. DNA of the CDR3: TGTGCCAGCAGTCCCAGCTTGCCGCGGTACGAGCAGTACTTC. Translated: CASSPSLPRYEQYF.

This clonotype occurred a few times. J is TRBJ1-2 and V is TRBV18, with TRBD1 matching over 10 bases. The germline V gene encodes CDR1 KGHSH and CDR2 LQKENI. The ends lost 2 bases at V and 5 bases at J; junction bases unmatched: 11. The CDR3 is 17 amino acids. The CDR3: CASSPNQEGTGEYGYTF. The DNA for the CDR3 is TGTGCCAGCTCACCAAACCAAGAAGGGACAGGGGAGTATGGCTACACCTTC.

CDR3 sequence: CSVDSGYTDTQYF. The CDR3, as DNA: TGCAGCGTTGATAGCGGGTACACAGATACGCAGTATTTT. J is TRBJ2-3 and V is TRBV29-1, with 7 positions matching TRBD2. Germline V CDR1 and CDR2: SQVTM, ANQGSEA. Trimming at V came to 3 bases and at J to 2 bases, leaving 2 bases not matched to a gene. The CDR3 consists of 13 residues.

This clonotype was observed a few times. For the CDR3, the DNA is TGTGCCAGCAGTTTAGTTCAAGGGCGATCGAATGAGCAGTTCTTC. This gives the protein CASSLVQGRSNEQFF. The V call is TRBV12-3 or TRBV12-4, the J call TRBJ2-1; D remains unclear. The CDR3 covers 15 residues. The germline V and J ends were trimmed by 1 base and 7 bases, with 14 bases remaining between them.

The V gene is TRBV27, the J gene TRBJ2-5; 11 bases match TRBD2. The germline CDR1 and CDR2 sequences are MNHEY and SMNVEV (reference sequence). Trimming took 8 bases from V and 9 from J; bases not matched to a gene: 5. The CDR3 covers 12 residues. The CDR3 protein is CASGTSGNAQYF. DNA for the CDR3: TGTGCCAGCGGGACTAGCGGAAATGCCCAGTACTTC.

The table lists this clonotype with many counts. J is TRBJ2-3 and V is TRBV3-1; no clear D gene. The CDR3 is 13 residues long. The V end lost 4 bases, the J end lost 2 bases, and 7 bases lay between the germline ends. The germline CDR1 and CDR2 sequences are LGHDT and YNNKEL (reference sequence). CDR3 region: CASSPVLTDTQYF. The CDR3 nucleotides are TGTGCCAGCAGCCCGGTACTCACAGATACGCAGTATTTT.

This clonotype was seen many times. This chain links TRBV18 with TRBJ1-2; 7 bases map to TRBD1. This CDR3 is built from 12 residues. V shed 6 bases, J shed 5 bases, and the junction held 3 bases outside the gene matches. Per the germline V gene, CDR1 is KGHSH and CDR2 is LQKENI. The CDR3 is CASSGQSYGYTF. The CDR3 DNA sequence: TGTGCCAGCTCGGGACAGTCGTATGGCTACACCTTC.

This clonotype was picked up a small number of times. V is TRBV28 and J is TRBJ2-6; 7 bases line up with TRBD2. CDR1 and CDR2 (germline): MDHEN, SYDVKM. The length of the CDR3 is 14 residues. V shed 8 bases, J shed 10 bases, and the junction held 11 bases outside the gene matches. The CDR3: CASLRRGVSNVLTF. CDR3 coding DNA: TGTGCCAGCCTCCGCCGGGGGGTATCTAACGTCCTGACTTTC.

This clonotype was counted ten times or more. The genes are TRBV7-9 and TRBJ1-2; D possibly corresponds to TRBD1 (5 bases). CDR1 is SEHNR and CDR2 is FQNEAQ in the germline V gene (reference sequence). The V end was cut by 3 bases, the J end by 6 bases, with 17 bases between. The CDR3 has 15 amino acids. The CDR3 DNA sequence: TGTGCCAGCAGCTTTATTGGGGACTCTTATCATGGCTACACCTTC. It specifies CASSFIGDSYHGYTF.

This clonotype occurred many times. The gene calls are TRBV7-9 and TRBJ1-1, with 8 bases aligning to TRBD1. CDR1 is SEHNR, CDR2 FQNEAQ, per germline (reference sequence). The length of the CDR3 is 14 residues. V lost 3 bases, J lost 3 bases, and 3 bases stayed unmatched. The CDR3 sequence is CASSFGQGDTEAFF. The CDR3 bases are TGTGCCAGCAGCTTCGGACAGGGAGACACTGAAGCTTTCTTT.

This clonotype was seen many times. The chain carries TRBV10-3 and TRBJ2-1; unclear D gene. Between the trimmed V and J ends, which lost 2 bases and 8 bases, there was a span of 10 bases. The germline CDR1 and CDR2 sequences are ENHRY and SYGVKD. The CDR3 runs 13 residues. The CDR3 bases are TGTGCCATCAGTGAGACGAGCGACCATGAGCAGTTCTTC. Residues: CAISETSDHEQFF.

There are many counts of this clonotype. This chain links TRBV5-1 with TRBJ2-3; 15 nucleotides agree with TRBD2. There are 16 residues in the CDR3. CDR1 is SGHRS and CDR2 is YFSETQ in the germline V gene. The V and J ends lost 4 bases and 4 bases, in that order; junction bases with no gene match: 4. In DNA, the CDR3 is TGCGCCAGCAGCGCGGGACTAGCGGGAGGACCAGATACGCAGTATTTT. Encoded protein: CASSAGLAGGPDTQYF.

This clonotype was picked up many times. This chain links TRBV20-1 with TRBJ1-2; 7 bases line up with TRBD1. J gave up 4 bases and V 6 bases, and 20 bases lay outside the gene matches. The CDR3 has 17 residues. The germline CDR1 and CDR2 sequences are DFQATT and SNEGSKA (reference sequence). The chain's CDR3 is CSATPDLDRAHFYGYTF. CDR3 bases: TGCAGTGCCACCCCAGACCTAGACAGGGCTCACTTCTATGGCTACACCTTC.